This T cell receptor (beta chain) was captured by sequencing in a study of blood T cell repertoires in COVID-19. Study-level background: Acute-phase and convalescent COVID-19 samples originated in the United States, Italy and Spain. The analysed material was cDNA or gDNA that came from T cells, B-cell-depleted T cells, or PBMCs.

As handled by the study authors: For nucleated cells, counts were estimated from reference gene primer amplification. Profiled with immunoSEQ multiplex PCR; TCRdb holds only in-frame clones, not every one. The D gene and trimming were derived from the DNA, and the V and J assignments and clone size from that table. This table holds about 130,000 clones, around 74% found once. This CDR3 spans 15 amino acids. The V and J ends lost 0 bases and 7 bases respectively, with 11 bases between them. CDR1 is SGDLS, CDR2 YYNGEE, per germline. The sequenced sample was peripheral blood. The V call is TRBV9, the J call TRBJ1-6, with unresolved D. The TCR originated in a man in his fifties or sixties with acute or convalescent COVID-19. CDR3 nucleotides: TGTGCCAGCAGCGTAGCTACAGATATCAATTCACCCCTCCACTTT. Its protein product is CASSVATDINSPLHF.